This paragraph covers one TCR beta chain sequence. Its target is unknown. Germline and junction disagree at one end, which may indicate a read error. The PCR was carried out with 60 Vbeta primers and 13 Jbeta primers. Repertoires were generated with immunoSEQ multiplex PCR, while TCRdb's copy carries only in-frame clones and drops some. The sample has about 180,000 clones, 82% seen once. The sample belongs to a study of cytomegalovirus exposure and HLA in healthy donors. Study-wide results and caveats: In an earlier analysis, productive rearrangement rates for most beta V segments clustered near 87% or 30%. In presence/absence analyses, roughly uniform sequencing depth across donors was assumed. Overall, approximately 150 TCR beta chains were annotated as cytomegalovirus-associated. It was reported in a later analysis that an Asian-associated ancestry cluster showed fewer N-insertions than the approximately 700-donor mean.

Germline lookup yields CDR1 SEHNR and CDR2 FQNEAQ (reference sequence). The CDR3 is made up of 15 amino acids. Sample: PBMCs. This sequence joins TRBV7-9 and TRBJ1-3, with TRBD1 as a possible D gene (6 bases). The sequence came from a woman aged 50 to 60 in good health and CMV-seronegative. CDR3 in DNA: TGTTCCAGCAGTTACGACAGGCCCTCTGGAAACACCATATATTTT. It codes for CSSSYDRPSGNTIYF.